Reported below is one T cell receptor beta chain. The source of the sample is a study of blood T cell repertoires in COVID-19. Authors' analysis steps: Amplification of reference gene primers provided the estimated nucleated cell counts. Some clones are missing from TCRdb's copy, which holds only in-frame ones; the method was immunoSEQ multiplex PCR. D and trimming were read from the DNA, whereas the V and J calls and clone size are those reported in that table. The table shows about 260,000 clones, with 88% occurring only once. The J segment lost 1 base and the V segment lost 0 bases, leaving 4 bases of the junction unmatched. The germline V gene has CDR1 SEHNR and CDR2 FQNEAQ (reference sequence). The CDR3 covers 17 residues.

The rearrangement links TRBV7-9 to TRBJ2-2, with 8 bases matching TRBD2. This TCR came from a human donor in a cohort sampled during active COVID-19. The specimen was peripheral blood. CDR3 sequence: CASSLAGLAQNTGELFF. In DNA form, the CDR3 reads TGTGCCAGCAGCTTAGCAGGACTAGCACAGAACACCGGGGAGCTGTTTTTT.